This entry is about one T cell receptor beta chain. This clone occurred once. Its antigen remains undetermined. No clone much larger than this one lies a single base away; base qualities are absent. The CDR3 regions of human TCRbeta chains were analyzed by immunosequencing. The original pipeline was this. Repertoire TCRs were checked for matches against a reference library of SARS-CoV-2-specific TCRs that had been generated using the MIRA antigen-specificity platform. Breadth was defined as the fraction of unique TCRs that were SARS-CoV-2-associated. Depth was defined as the fraction of total T cells that were SARS-CoV-2-associated. Using the MIRA data, each spike-specific TCR was assigned both to the spike region to which the TCR was reactive and to a CD4 or CD8 class. Log10-transformed breadth and depth values were compared by one-way ANOVA with Sidak's multiple comparisons tests. In its TCRdb copy, this immuneACCESS table keeps in-frame sequences only and misses some clones. Where compared with another copy, unresolved V genes explain less than half of these, and the others have no known cause. That table is the source of V, J and clone size, and D and trimming were worked out from the DNA. This sample holds approximately 300,000 clones; 90% to 95% were observed only once. The ten largest account for around 0.5% of the sample.

The data derive from a study of T cell responses to AZD1222 COVID-19 vaccine (dated by TCRdb to the early 2020s). A note on the overall study: TCR sequencing covered 230 to 250 trial participants: approximately 200 given two doses of AZD1222 and 26 given two doses of MenACWY control vaccine. Trial participants were enrolled into age subgroups of 18-55, 56-69 and 70-plus years, which contained approximately 150, 28 and 58 TCR-sequenced participants, respectively.

The sample's time point label, in plain terms: about 28 days (+/-7) after the second vaccine dose. AZD1222 recipients with second doses at about 4 weeks or about 12 weeks were pooled, because spike-specific TCR depth and breadth did not differ between schedules. Samples from vaccinated people were obtained from the UK trials COV001 and COV002, which included a single-blind randomized controlled phase 2/3 trial of AZD1222 (ChAdOx1 nCoV-19) in healthy adults. For TCRbeta chain sequencing, PBMC samples were collected from trial participants at day 0 and at day 28 after the second dose. Results the study describes overall, beyond this receptor: Conclusions about previously exposed vaccinees are limited, since just six AZD1222 recipients were seropositive for SARS-CoV-2 at baseline. Participants were mostly white British and included more females than males, and it was suggested by the authors that clonal diversity may have been underestimated. Vaccine-associated CD4 TCRs spanned the whole spike protein, with dominant responses in regions 160-218 and 743-854. Because no samples from the day 14 peak response were available, repertoires could be characterized only after the peak T cell response. Spike-specific TCR breadth and depth rose significantly after two AZD1222 doses compared with day 0 and with MenACWY recipients. Reportedly, close to half of the unique spike-specific TCRs recognized epitopes lying outside the regions that are mutated in the B.1.351 and B.1.1.7 variants. In the small 56-69-year group, the increase in depth fell short of significance, most likely because of low power.

The source material was peripheral blood, sampled 28 days after the second AZD1222 dose. The sequence came from an adult who received the AZD1222 COVID-19 vaccine.

The encoded CDR3 is CASSLASGYSYEQYF. In nucleotides, the sequence is TGTGCCAGCAGTTTGGCTAGCGGGTACTCCTACGAGCAGTACTTC. The chain is assembled from TRBV28 and TRBJ2-7; the junction holds 8 bases that match TRBD2. CDR1 and CDR2, per the germline V gene, are MDHEN and SYDVKM. Compared with germline, V lacks 3 bases and J lacks 0 bases; bases without a gene match: 4. From its cysteine to its phenylalanine, the CDR3 spans 15 amino acids. The kept DNA is CDR3 alone, 45 bases in frame from the first base. The reference TRBV28 and TRBJ2-7 proteins fill in what lies around the CDR3, so the full variable domain reads DVKVTQSSRYLVKRTGEKVFLECVQDMDHENMFWYRQDPGLGLRLIYFSYDVKMKEKGDIPEGYSVSREKKERFSLILESASTNQTSMYLCASSLASGYSYEQYFGPGTRLTVT.